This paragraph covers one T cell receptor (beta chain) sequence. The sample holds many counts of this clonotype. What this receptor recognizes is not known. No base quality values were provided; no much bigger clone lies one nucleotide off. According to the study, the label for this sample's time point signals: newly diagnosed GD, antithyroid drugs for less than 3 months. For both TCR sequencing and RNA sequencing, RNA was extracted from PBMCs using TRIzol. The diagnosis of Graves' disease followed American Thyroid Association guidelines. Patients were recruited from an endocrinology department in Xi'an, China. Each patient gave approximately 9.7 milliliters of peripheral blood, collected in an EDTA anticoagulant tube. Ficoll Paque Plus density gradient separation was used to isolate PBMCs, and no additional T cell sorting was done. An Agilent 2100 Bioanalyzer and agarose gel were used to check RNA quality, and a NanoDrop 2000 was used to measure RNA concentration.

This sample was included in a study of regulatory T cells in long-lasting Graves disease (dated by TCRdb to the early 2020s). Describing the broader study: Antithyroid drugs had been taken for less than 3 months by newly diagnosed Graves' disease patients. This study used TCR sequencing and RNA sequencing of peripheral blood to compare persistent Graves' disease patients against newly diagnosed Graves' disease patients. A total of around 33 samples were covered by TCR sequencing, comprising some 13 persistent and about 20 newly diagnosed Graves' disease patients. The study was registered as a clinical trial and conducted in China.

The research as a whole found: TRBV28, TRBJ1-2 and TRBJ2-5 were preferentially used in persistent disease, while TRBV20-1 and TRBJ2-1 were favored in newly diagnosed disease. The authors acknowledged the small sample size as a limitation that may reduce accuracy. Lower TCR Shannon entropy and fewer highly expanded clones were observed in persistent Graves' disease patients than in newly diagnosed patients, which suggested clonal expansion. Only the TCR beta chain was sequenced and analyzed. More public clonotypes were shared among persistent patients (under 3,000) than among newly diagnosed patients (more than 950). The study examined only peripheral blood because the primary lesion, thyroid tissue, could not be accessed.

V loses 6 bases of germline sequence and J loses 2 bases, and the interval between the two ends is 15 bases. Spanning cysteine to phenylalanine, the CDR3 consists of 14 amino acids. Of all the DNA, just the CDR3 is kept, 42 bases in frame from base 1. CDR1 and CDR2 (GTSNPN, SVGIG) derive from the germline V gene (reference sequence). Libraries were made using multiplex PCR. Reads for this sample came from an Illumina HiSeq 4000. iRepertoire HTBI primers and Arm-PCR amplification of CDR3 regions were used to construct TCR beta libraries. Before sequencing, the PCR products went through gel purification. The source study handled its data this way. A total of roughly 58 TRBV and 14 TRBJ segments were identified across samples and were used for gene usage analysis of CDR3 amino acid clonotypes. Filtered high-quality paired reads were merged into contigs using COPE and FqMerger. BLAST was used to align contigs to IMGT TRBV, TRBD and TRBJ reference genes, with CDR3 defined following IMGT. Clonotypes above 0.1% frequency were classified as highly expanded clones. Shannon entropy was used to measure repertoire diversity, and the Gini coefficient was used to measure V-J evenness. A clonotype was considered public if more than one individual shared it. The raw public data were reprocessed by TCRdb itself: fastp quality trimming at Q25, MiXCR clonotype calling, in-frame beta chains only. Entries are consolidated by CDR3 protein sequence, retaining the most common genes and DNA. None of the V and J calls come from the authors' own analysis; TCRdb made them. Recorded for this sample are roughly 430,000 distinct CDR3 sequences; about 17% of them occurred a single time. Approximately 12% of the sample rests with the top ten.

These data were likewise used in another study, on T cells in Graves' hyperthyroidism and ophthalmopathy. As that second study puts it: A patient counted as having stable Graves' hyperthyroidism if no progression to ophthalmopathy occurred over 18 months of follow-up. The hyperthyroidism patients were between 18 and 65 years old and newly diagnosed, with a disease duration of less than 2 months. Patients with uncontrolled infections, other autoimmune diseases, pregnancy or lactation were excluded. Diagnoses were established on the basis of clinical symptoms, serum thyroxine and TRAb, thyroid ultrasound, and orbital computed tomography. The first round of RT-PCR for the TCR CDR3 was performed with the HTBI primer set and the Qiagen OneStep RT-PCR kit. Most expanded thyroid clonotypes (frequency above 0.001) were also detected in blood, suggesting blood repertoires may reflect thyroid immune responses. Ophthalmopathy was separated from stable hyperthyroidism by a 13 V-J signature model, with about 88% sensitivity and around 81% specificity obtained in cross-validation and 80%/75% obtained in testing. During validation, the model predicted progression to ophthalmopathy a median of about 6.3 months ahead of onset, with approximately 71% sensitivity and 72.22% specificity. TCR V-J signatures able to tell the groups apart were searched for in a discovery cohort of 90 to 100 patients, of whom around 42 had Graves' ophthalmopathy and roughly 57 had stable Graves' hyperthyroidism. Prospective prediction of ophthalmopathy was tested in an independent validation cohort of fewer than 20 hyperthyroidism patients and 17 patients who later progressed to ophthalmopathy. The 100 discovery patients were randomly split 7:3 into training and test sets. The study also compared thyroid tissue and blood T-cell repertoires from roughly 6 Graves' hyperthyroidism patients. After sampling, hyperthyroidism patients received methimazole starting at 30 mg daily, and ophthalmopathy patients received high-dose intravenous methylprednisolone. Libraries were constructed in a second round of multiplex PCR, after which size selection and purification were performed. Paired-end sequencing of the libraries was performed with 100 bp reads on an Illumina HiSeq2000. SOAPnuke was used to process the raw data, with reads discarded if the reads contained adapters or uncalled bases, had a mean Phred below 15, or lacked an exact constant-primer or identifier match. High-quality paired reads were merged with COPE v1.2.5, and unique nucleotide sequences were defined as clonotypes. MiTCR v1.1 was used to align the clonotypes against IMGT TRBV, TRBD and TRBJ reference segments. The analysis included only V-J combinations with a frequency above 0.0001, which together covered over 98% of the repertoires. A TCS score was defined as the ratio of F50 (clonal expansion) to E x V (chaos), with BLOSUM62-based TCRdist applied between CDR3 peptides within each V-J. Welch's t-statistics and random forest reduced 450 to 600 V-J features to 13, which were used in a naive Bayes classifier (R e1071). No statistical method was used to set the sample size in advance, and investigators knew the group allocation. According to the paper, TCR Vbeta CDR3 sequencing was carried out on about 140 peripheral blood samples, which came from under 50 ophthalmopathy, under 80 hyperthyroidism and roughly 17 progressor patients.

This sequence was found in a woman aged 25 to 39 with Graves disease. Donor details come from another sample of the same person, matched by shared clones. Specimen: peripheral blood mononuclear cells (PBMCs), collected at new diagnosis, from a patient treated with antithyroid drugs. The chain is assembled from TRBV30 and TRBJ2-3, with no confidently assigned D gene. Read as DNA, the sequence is TGTGCCTGTCATCCGGGCAGATACACAGATACGCAGTATTTT. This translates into CACHPGRYTDTQYF.